Listed here are 17 T cell receptor beta chains from one sample, sequenced in a study of early T cells in non-severe SARS-CoV-2 infection. TCRdb reprocessed the 5' RACE reads via MiXCR and lists one record per CDR3 protein. The table lists tens of thousands of distinct CDR3 sequences, less than 15% of them singletons, with 4% to 5% in the top ten. Specimen: whole blood. The receptors were sampled from an adult who was a healthcare worker with PCR-confirmed SARS-CoV-2 infection or an uninfected control (not recorded which).

This clonotype was picked up a small number of times. The chain links TRBV2 to TRBJ2-1; D could derive from TRBD1 or TRBD2 (6 bases each). This CDR3 has 13 residues. V was clipped by 6 bases and J by 9 bases, with 15 bases between them. CDR1 SNHLY and CDR2 FYNNEI come from the germline V gene. The CDR3 is CASRQGPGGEQFF. DNA for the CDR3: TGTGCCAGCAGGCAGGGGCCCGGGGGTGAGCAGTTCTTC. The full variable domain, its missing parts supplied by reference TRBV2 and TRBJ2-1, is EPEVTQTPSHQVTQMGQEVILRCVPISNHLYFYWYRQILGQKVEFLVSFYNNEISEKSEIFDDQFSVERPDGSNFTLKIRSTKLEDSAMYFCASRQGPGGEQFFGPGTRLTVL.

This clonotype was seen many times. The genes are TRBV29-1 and TRBJ2-3; D unresolved. There are 14 residues in the CDR3. Germline V lookup: CDR1 SQVTM, CDR2 ANQGSEA. V dropped 6 bases and J dropped 2 bases, with 15 bases sitting between them. The DNA for the CDR3 is TGCAGCGTCGGAATGGTCTACCACACAGATACGCAGTATTTT. The encoded protein is CSVGMVYHTDTQYF.

This clonotype was detected ten times or more. V and J are TRBV11-2 and TRBJ1-1; no firm D call. The V gene's germline CDR1 is SGHAT and CDR2 FQNNGV. V was clipped by 2 bases and J by 0 bases, with 4 bases between them. The CDR3 extends over 13 amino acids. This chain's CDR3 is CASSLSMNTEAFF. DNA of the CDR3: TGTGCCAGCAGCTTATCTATGAACACTGAAGCTTTCTTT.

The rearrangement links TRBV3-2 to TRBJ2-1; the table's D call TRBD2 went unverified against the DNA. TRBV3-2 is classified as a pseudogene. The CDR3 has 17 amino acids. This CDR3 reads CASSQEERGGPYNEQFF. CDR3 in DNA: TGTGCCAGCAGCCAAGAGGAGCGGGGGGGCCCCTACAATGAGCAGTTCTTC.

Judged by abundance, this clonotype is medium-sized. The chain carries TRBV7-2 and TRBJ2-3, with a possible D match to TRBD2 (5 bases). Germline V gene data show CDR1 as SGHTA and CDR2 as FQGNSA. The CDR3 totals 11 residues. The V end lost 4 bases, the J end lost 10 bases, and 9 bases lay between the germline ends. CDR3 residues: CASSSRTSQYF. For the CDR3, the DNA is TGTGCCAGCAGCTCGCGGACTTCGCAGTATTTT. The whole variable domain, filled in from reference TRBV7-2 and TRBJ2-3, reads GAGVSQSPSNKVTEKGKDVELRCDPISGHTALYWYRQSLGQGLEFLIYFQGNSAPDKSGLPSDRFSAERTGGSVSTLTIQRTQQEDSAVYLCASSSRTSQYFGPGTRLTVL.

This clonotype has a single count. The genes are TRBV29-1 and TRBJ2-2; D unresolved. Trimming removed 4 bases from V and 0 bases from J, with 6 bases in between. The CDR3 extends over 13 amino acids. Germline CDR1 SQVTM, CDR2 ANQGSEA. CDR3 amino acids: CSVVLANTGELFF. CDR3 DNA: TGCAGCGTTGTCCTAGCGAACACCGGGGAGCTGTTTTTT.

This clonotype appeared a single time. The chain has TRBV7-2 and TRBJ2-2; no clear D. The CDR3 extends over 13 amino acids. Germline-derived CDR1 and CDR2 are SGHTA and FQGNSA. The ends were cut back, 4 bases at V and 0 bases at J, with 3 bases in the middle. The CDR3 DNA follows: TGTGCCAGCAGCTCCTCGAACACCGGGGAGCTGTTTTTT. Translating gives CASSSSNTGELFF.

The table lists this clonotype with many counts. The chain recombines TRBV10-2 with TRBJ1-1; D unclear. CDR1 WSHSY and CDR2 SAAADI come from the germline V gene. This CDR3 region has 12 residues. Deletions cut 10 bases from V and 2 bases from J, with 11 bases between. This chain's CDR3 is CATGRGNTEAFF. In nucleotides, the CDR3 is TGCGCCACCGGTCGGGGAAACACTGAAGCTTTCTTT.

In this sample, this clonotype turned up many times. The chain uses TRBV21-1 and TRBJ2-2; TRBD1, the table's D call, was not compared with the DNA. TRBV21-1 is classified as a pseudogene. The CDR3 loop spans 15 amino acids. CDR3 DNA sequence: TGTGCCAGCAGCGACGGGACAGAGAACACCGGGGAGCTGTTTTTT. Protein sequence: CASSDGTENTGELFF.

This clonotype was seen at least ten times. The V gene is TRBV11-3, the J gene TRBJ1-1; D is uncertain. This CDR3 contains 13 residues. Per the germline V gene, CDR1 is SGHNT and CDR2 is YENEEA. Trimming left V 7 bases short and J 6 bases short, with 15 bases between. CDR3 bases: TGTGCCAGCACGCGCAGACAAGGGTCTGAAGCTTTCTTT. This codes for CASTRRQGSEAFF.

This clonotype has just a few counts. The gene calls are TRBV7-2 and TRBJ2-5, with D possibly being TRBD1 or TRBD2 (6 bases each). Germline V gene lookup returns CDR1 SGHTA and CDR2 FQGNSA. The germline V and J ends were trimmed by 1 base and 5 bases, with 17 bases remaining between them. The CDR3 runs to 16 residues. The CDR3 here is CASSLGGGPLAETQYF. As DNA, the CDR3 is TGTGCCAGCAGCTTAGGTGGGGGGCCGTTAGCGGAGACCCAGTACTTC. Full variable domain (outside the CDR3, taken from reference TRBV7-2 and TRBJ2-5): GAGVSQSPSNKVTEKGKDVELRCDPISGHTALYWYRQSLGQGLEFLIYFQGNSAPDKSGLPSDRFSAERTGGSVSTLTIQRTQQEDSAVYLCASSLGGGPLAETQYFGPGTRLLVL.

This clonotype was counted between two and nine times. This chain links TRBV7-6 with TRBJ2-1; either TRBD1 or TRBD2 may fit D (5 bases each). The CDR3 extends over 14 amino acids. The germline V and J ends were trimmed by 2 bases and 5 bases, with 10 bases remaining between them. Per germline, CDR1 SGHVS and CDR2 FNYEAQ. The CDR3 coding sequence is TGTGCCAGCAGCTTACCGGGGCTGGACAATGAGCAGTTCTTC. Residues: CASSLPGLDNEQFF. Full variable domain (outside the CDR3, taken from reference TRBV7-6 and TRBJ2-1): GAGVSQSPRYKVTKRGQDVALRCDPISGHVSLYWYRQALGQGPEFLTYFNYEAQQDKSGLPNDRFSAERPEGSISTLTIQRTEQRDSAMYRCASSLPGLDNEQFFGPGTRLTVL.

This clonotype was found many times. The V and J genes are TRBV7-2 and TRBJ2-2; D is perhaps TRBD1 (6 bases). Looked up from germline, CDR1 is SGHTA and CDR2 is FQGNSA. There are 15 residues in the CDR3. V was cut by 6 bases and J by 5 bases, with 16 bases left in between. CDR3 sequence: CASSPSLGGTGELFF. CDR3 sequence (DNA): TGTGCCAGCAGTCCAAGCCTAGGGGGTACCGGGGAGCTGTTTTTT.

CDR3 DNA: TGTGCCAGCAGCTTAGGGACACTTGAAGCTTTCTTT. Translation gives CASSLGTLEAFF. This chain connects TRBV11-2 to TRBJ1-1, with D perhaps TRBD1 (5 bases). From germline, CDR1 is SGHAT and CDR2 FQNNGV. The CDR3 runs 12 residues. V was pared by 1 base and J by 7 bases, with 7 bases between.

This clonotype was counted only a few times. V usage is TRBV29-1 and J usage is TRBJ2-1, with 7 bases identical to TRBD2. The CDR3 sequence is 12 residues long. CDR1 SQVTM and CDR2 ANQGSEA come from the germline V gene. V was pared by 7 bases and J by 7 bases, with 7 bases of the junction left unmatched. Written as DNA, the CDR3 is TGCAGCGCCGGGGGGACTATTAATGAGCAGTTCTTC. It specifies CSAGGTINEQFF.

In its sample, this clonotype was seen many times. The gene calls are TRBV12-3 or TRBV12-4 and TRBJ2-1; D is possibly TRBD2 (6 bases). Trimming shortened V by 5 bases and J by 9 bases, and 14 bases separated the two germline ends. This CDR3 is 13 amino acids long. This chain's CDR3 is CASSLLTGVEQFF. The CDR3 DNA reads TGTGCCAGCAGTCTACTGACGGGGGTTGAGCAGTTCTTC.

In its sample, this clonotype was seen many times. The J gene is TRBJ2-2, the V gene TRBV9; 7 bases map to TRBD1. With 4 bases clipped from V and 2 bases from J, the junction kept 8 bases outside the gene matches. CDR1 and CDR2 from the germline V gene are SGDLS and YYNGEE. The CDR3 loop spans 16 amino acids. The CDR3 region is CASSPHRGKNTGELFF. In nucleotides, the CDR3 is TGTGCCAGCAGCCCACACAGGGGTAAAAACACCGGGGAGCTGTTTTTT.